A selection of T cell receptor beta chains follows, all from one sample in a study of blood T cell repertoires in COVID-19. The assay was immunoSEQ multiplex PCR, and TCRdb's table has in-frame clones only and misses some. The sample has 9,500 to 13,000 clones, approximately 89% seen once. What was sequenced was peripheral blood. These receptor sequences come from a human donor in a cohort sampled during active COVID-19. CDR3s include the opening cysteine and the closing phenylalanine or tryptophan. A D gene is named only where the DNA matches it firmly. Some rows have no size entry. The others give once, few or many, or a class for an expanded clone.

.,TRBV5-1,TRBJ2-3,.,CASSLGGKAVDTQYF,TGCGCCAGCAGCTTGGGGGGAAAAGCGGTGGATACGCAGTATTTT
.,TRBV12-5,TRBJ1-5,.,CASGFLREVDNQPQHF,TGTGCTAGTGGTTTCCTCAGGGAGGTGGATAATCAGCCCCAGCATTTT
.,TRBV24-1,TRBJ2-2,.,CATSVSGGELFF,TGTGCCACCAGTGTTTCCGGCGGGGAGCTGTTTTTT
once,TRBV7-9,TRBJ2-7,TRBD1,CASSPTGEYEQYF,TGTGCCAGCAGCCCGACAGGGGAATACGAGCAGTACTTC
.,TRBV2,TRBJ2-5,.,CASSDRDQETQYF,TGTGCCAGCAGTGACCGGGACCAAGAGACCCAGTACTTC
.,TRBV6-6,TRBJ2-2,TRBD2,CASSRARGANTGELFF,TGTGCCAGCAGCCGAGCACGGGGGGCGAACACCGGGGAGCTGTTTTTT
once,TRBV5-1,TRBJ2-2,.,CASSLASPGTGELFF,TGCGCCAGCAGCTTGGCCTCCCCGGGAACCGGGGAGCTGTTTTTT
.,TRBV7-2,TRBJ1-2,.,CASSLARREGVANYGYTF,TGTGCCAGCAGCTTAGCGAGGAGAGAGGGGGTAGCTAACTATGGCTACACCTTC
once,TRBV28,TRBJ1-4,TRBD1,CASSPLQGIGEKLFF,TGTGCCAGCAGTCCCTTACAGGGGATAGGAGAAAAACTGTTTTTT
.,TRBV30,TRBJ1-5,.,CAWSGPVGGNQPQHF,TGTGCCTGGAGTGGTCCCGTAGGGGGCAATCAGCCCCAGCATTTT
.,TRBV27,TRBJ1-1,TRBD1,CASSLLSGGEAFF,TGTGCCAGCAGTTTATTGTCAGGGGGTGAAGCTTTCTTT
.,TRBV5-1,TRBJ1-4,.,CASSLSLSTNEKLFF,TGCGCCAGCAGCCTATCACTATCAACTAATGAAAAACTGTTTTTT
.,TRBV11-2,TRBJ1-1,.,CASSFFQGNTEAFF,TGTGCCAGCAGCTTCTTTCAGGGAAACACTGAAGCTTTCTTT
.,TRBV6-5,TRBJ1-2,.,CASSYRPGQYGYTF,TGTGCCAGCAGTTACCGCCCAGGACAGTATGGCTACACCTTC
.,TRBV10-3,TRBJ1-2,TRBD1,CAISETGVGYGYTF,TGTGCCATCAGTGAGACAGGGGTAGGGTATGGCTACACCTTC
.,TRBV18,TRBJ1-1,TRBD1,CASSPGRGRSEAFF,TGTGCCAGCTCACCGGGCAGGGGGCGTTCTGAAGCTTTCTTT
.,TRBV5-1,TRBJ2-1,.,CASSFPQIPNEQFF,TGCGCCAGCAGCTTTCCACAGATACCCAATGAGCAGTTCTTC
.,TRBV2,TRBJ2-7,.,CASKGYNEQYF,TGTGCCAGCAAGGGGTATAACGAGCAGTACTTC
few,TRBV7-2,TRBJ2-2,TRBD2,CASSWTSGGNTGELFF,TGTGCCAGCAGCTGGACTAGCGGGGGGAACACCGGGGAGCTGTTTTTT
.,TRBV6-2/TRBV6-3,TRBJ1-5,TRBD1,CASSYDRDQPQHF,TGTGCCAGCAGTTACGACAGGGATCAGCCCCAGCATTTT
.,TRBV19,TRBJ2-5,.,CASSIRWRETQYF,TGTGCCAGTAGTATCAGGTGGAGGGAGACCCAGTACTTC
.,TRBV19,TRBJ2-7,TRBD1,CASTPGQGYEQYF,TGTGCCAGTACCCCAGGACAGGGTTACGAGCAGTACTTC